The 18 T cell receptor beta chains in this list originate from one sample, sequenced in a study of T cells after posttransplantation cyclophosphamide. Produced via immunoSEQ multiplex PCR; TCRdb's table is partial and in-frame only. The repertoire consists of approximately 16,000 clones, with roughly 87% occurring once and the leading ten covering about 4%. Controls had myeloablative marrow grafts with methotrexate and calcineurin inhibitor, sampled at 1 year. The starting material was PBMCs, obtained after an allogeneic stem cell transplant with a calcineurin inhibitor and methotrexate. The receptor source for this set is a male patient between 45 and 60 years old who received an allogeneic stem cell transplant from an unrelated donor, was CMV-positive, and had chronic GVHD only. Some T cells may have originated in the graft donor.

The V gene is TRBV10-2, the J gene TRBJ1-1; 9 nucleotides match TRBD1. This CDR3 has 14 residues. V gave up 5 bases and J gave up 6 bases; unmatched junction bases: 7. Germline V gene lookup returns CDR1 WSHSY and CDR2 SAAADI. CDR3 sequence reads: CASSPQGARAEAFF. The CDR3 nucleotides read TGCGCCAGCAGTCCACAGGGGGCACGGGCTGAAGCTTTCTTT.

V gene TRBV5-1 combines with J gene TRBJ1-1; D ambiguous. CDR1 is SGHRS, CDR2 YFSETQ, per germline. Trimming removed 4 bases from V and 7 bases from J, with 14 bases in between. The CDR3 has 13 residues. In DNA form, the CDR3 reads TGCGCCAGCAGCCCCGACGGGAGTAGTGAAGCTTTCTTT. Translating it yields CASSPDGSSEAFF.

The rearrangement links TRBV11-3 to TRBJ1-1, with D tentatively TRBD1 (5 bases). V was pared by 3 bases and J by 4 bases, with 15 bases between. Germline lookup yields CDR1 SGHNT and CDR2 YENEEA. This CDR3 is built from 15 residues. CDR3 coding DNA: TGTGCCAGCAGCTTGCGGAATCAGGGAGGCACTGAAGCTTTCTTT. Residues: CASSLRNQGGTEAFF.

CDR3 in amino acids: CASSFGLAGAKQYF. The CDR3, as DNA: TGTGCCAGCAGTTTCGGACTAGCGGGCGCCAAGCAGTACTTC. The chain has TRBV27 and TRBJ2-7; 11 bases align to TRBD2. The CDR3 covers 14 residues. Germline assignment: CDR1 MNHEY and CDR2 SMNVEV (reference sequence). Losses at the gene ends were 3 bases for V and 8 bases for J; bases not matched to a gene: 6.

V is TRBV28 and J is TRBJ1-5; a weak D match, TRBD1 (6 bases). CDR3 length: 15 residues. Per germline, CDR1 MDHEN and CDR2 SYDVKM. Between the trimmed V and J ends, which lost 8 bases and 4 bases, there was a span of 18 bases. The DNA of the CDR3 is TGTGCCAGCCATGAAGGGGGAAATAAGAATCAGCCCCAGCATTTT. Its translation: CASHEGGNKNQPQHF.

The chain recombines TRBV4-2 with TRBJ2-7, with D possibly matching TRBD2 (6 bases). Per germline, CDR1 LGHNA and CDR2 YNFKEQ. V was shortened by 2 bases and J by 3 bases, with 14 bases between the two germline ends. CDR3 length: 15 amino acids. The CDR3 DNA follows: TGTGCCAGCAGCCAAACGGGGGAAACCCGCTACGAGCAGTACTTC. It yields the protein CASSQTGETRYEQYF.

The CDR3 is CASSFGVREQYF. DNA of the CDR3: TGTGCCAGCAGCTTTGGAGTCCGCGAGCAGTACTTC. V is TRBV7-8 and J is TRBJ2-7, with D uncertain. CDR1 and CDR2 (germline): SGHVS, FQNEAQ. This CDR3 spans 12 amino acids. Trimming cost V 3 bases and J 6 bases, with 9 bases left between them.

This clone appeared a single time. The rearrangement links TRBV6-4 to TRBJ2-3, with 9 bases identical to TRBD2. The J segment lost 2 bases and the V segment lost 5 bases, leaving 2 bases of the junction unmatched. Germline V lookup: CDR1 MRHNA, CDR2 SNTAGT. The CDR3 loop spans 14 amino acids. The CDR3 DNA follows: TGTGCCAGCAGTCCGGGACTAGCCACAGATACGCAGTATTTT. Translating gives CASSPGLATDTQYF.

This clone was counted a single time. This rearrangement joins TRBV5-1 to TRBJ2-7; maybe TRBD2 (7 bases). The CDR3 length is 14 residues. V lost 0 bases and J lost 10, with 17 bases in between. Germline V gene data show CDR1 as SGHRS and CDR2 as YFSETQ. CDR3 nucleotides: TGCGCCAGCAGCTTGGATTCCCGGGGGGCTATTCAGTACTTC. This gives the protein CASSLDSRGAIQYF.

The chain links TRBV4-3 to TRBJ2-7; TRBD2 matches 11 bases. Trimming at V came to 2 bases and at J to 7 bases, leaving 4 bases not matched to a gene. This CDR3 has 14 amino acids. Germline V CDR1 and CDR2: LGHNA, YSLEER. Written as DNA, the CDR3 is TGCGCCAGCAGCCAACTAGCGGGAGGAGGGGAGCAGTACTTC. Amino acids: CASSQLAGGGEQYF.

The CDR3 DNA is TGTGCCAGCAGCTTAAAAAGGGGACAGGGTCCTGGGAACGAGCAGTACTTC. Translation gives CASSLKRGQGPGNEQYF. This rearrangement joins TRBV7-9 to TRBJ2-7, with 9 bases that match TRBD1. Germline CDR1 and CDR2: SEHNR and FQNEAQ (reference sequence). V lost 2 bases to trimming and J lost 5 bases; unmatched junction nucleotides: 13. The CDR3 spans 17 residues.

The CDR3 sequence: CASSRQLGQPQHF. CDR3 DNA sequence: TGTGCCAGCAGCCGACAGTTGGGTCAGCCCCAGCATTTT. This chain uses TRBV11-3 with TRBJ1-5; D may be TRBD1 (5 bases). In germline, CDR1 is SGHNT, CDR2 YENEEA. This CDR3 is built from 13 residues. Trimming removed 5 bases at V and 6 bases at J, with 11 bases between.

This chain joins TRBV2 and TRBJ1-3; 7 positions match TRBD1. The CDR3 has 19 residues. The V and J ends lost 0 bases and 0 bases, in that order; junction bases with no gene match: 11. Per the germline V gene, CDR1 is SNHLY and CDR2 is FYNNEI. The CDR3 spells CASSEALLDRPPSGNTIYF. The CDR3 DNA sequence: TGTGCCAGCAGTGAAGCGCTTCTGGACAGGCCACCCTCTGGAAACACCATATATTTT.

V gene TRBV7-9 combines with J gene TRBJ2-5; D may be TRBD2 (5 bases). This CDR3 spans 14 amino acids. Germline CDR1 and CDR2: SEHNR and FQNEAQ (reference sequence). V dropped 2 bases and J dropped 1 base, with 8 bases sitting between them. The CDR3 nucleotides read TGTGCCAGCAGCTTAAGCGGAGTCCAAGAGACCCAGTACTTC. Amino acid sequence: CASSLSGVQETQYF.

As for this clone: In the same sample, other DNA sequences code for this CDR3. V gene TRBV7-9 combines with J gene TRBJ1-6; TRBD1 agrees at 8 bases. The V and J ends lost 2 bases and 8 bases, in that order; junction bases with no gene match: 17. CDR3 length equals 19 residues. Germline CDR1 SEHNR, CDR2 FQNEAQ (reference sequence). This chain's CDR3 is CASSLSLWSTGAADSPLHF. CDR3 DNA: TGTGCCAGCAGCTTATCCCTCTGGTCGACAGGGGCCGCGGATTCACCCCTCCACTTT.

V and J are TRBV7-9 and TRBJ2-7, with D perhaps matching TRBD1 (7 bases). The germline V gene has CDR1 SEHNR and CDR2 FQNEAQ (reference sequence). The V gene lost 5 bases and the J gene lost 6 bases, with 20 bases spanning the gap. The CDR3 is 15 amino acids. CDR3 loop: CASSAFSGGHGEQYF. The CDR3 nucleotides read TGTGCCAGCAGCGCTTTTTCAGGGGGGCATGGCGAGCAGTACTTC.

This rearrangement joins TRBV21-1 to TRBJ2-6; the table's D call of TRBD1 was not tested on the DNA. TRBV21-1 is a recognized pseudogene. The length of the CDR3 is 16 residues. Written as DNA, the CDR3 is TGTGCCAGCAGCAACCGGACAGTCTCTGGGGCCAACGTCCTGACTTTC. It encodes CASSNRTVSGANVLTF.

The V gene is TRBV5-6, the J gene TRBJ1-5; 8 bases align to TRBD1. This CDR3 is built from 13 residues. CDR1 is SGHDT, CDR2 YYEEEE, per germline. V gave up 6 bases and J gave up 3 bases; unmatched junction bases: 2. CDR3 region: CASMQGANQPQHF. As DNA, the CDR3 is TGTGCCAGCATGCAGGGGGCCAATCAGCCCCAGCATTTT.